These 27 T cell receptor beta chains were sequenced from one sample in a study of cytomegalovirus exposure and HLA in healthy donors. The PCR employed 60 Vbeta primers together with 13 Jbeta primers. Sequenced by immunoSEQ multiplex PCR; TCRdb stores in-frame clones only, minus some. This table has over 100,000 clones, 74% appearing once. The sequenced sample was PBMCs. These receptors were taken from a human donor in good health.

The chain employs TRBV27 and TRBJ2-1, with 11 bases matching TRBD2. Germline V CDR1 and CDR2: MNHEY, SMNVEV (reference sequence). Losses at the gene ends were 0 bases for V and 3 bases for J; bases not matched to a gene: 10. The CDR3 totals 19 residues. CDR3 nucleotides: TGTGCCAGCAGTTTATCCGCTGCGGCTAGCGGGAGGCACTACAATGAGCAGTTCTTC. This codes for CASSLSAAASGRHYNEQFF.

This clone was picked up a small number of times. For the CDR3, the DNA is TGTGCCAGCAGCTTAGTACAGGGGAGCGGAGAGCAGTACTTC. Translation: CASSLVQGSGEQYF. The chain joins TRBV7-8 to TRBJ2-7, with 7 bases aligning to TRBD1. CDR3 length: 14 residues. Germline CDR1 and CDR2: SGHVS and FQNEAQ. V dropped 1 base and J dropped 7; count of bases not matched to a gene: 7. Full variable domain (outside the CDR3, taken from reference TRBV7-8 and TRBJ2-7): GAGVSQSPRYKVAKRGQDVALRCDPISGHVSLFWYQQALGQGPEFLTYFQNEAQLDKSGLPSDRFFAERPEGSVSTLKIQRTQQEDSAVYLCASSLVQGSGEQYFGPGTRLTVT.

The chain has TRBV4-2 and TRBJ1-4, with a tentative D call TRBD1 (5 bases). Trimming pared 0 bases from V and 0 bases from J, leaving 14 bases between. The CDR3 covers 18 residues. CDR1 LGHNA and CDR2 YNFKEQ come from the germline V gene. CDR3 residues: CASSQDPGGATTNEKLFF. The CDR3 nucleotides are TGTGCCAGCAGCCAAGATCCCGGAGGGGCTACAACTAATGAAAAACTGTTTTTT.

The genes are TRBV6-5 and TRBJ2-3; 9 nucleotides line up with TRBD2. CDR3 length: 14 amino acids. J gave up 5 bases and V 2 bases, and 2 bases lay outside the gene matches. Germline V gene lookup returns CDR1 MNHEY and CDR2 SVGAGI. CDR3: CASSYSSGRDTQYF. CDR3 in DNA: TGTGCCAGCAGTTACAGTAGCGGGAGAGATACGCAGTATTTT.

The genes are TRBV28 and TRBJ2-1; 8 nucleotides align to TRBD2. V lost 8 bases to trimming and J lost 7 bases; unmatched junction nucleotides: 10. The CDR3 spans 14 residues. Germline V gene lookup returns CDR1 MDHEN and CDR2 SYDVKM. The CDR3: CASRIAGSQNEQFF. The CDR3 nucleotides read TGTGCCAGCCGAATAGCGGGATCGCAAAATGAGCAGTTCTTC.

The chain's CDR3 is CASSLARDSRANYGYTF. CDR3 nucleotides: TGTGCCAGCAGCTTAGCGAGGGACAGCCGAGCTAACTATGGCTACACCTTC. The V gene is TRBV7-2, the J gene TRBJ1-2, with TRBD1 identical over 7 bases. Germline loops: CDR1 SGHTA, CDR2 FQGNSA. The CDR3 runs 17 residues. The V gene end was trimmed by 0 bases and the J gene end by 0 bases; junction bases not matched to a gene: 7.

A word on this clone: The junction shows a germline mismatch at one end, possibly a read error. The J gene is TRBJ1-1, the V gene TRBV7-9, with a possible D match to TRBD1 (6 bases). The length of the CDR3 is 16 residues. Germline V gives CDR1 SEHNR, CDR2 FQNEAQ (reference sequence). CDR3 residues: CSSSAATGTMITEAFF. The CDR3 DNA reads as TGTTCCAGCAGCGCGGCGACAGGAACTATGATCACTGAAGCTTTCTTT. Together with reference TRBV7-9 and TRBJ1-1, the CDR3 gives the full variable domain: DTGVSQNPRHKITKRGQNVTFRCDPISEHNRLYWYRQTLGQGPEFLTYFQNEAQLEKSRLLSDRFSAERPKGSFSTLEIQRTEQGDSAMYLCSSSAATGTMITEAFFGQGTRLTVV.

The V call is TRBV30, the J call TRBJ2-1; TRBD2 matches 8 bases. Germline CDR1 GTSNPN, CDR2 SVGIG (reference sequence). With V trimmed by 0 bases and J by 7 bases, 8 bases remained unmatched. The length of the CDR3 is 15 residues. The CDR3 sequence is CAWSVVRGGRNEQFF. The CDR3 DNA follows: TGTGCCTGGAGTGTAGTCCGGGGGGGGAGGAATGAGCAGTTCTTC.

V is TRBV5-1 and J is TRBJ1-6; the D gene is possibly TRBD1 (5 bases). V lost 0 bases and J lost 5, with 12 bases in between. The CDR3 is made up of 16 amino acids. The germline CDR1 and CDR2 sequences are SGHRS and YFSETQ. The CDR3 DNA sequence: TGCGCCAGCAGCTTGGCTCAGGGTTTGGATAATTCACCCCTCCACTTT. It is translated as CASSLAQGLDNSPLHF.

This clone was seen only a few times. V usage is TRBV6-4 and J usage is TRBJ2-5; 9 positions agree with TRBD1. With 0 bases clipped from V and 0 bases from J, the junction kept 8 bases outside the gene matches. This CDR3 spans 18 amino acids. The germline CDR1 and CDR2 sequences are MRHNA and SNTAGT. Here the CDR3 DNA reads TGTGCCAGCAGTGACTCGGGGGGGGGACAGGGTAACCAAGAGACCCAGTACTTC. This codes for CASSDSGGGQGNQETQYF.

The rearrangement uses TRBV7-6 and TRBJ1-5, with D uncertain. The length of the CDR3 is 16 residues. Germline V gene lookup returns CDR1 SGHVS and CDR2 FNYEAQ. Trimming took 3 bases from V and 1 from J, leaving 13 bases between them. CDR3 bases: TGTGCCAGCAGCTTGGAGACTGGAAGGAGCAATCAGCCCCAGCATTTT. It translates to CASSLETGRSNQPQHF.

This clone was counted only a few times. This same CDR3 is encoded by further DNA sequences in the sample. V and J are TRBV9 and TRBJ1-6, with D hard to call. Trimming cost V 0 bases and J 5 bases, with 6 bases left between them. CDR1 and CDR2 (germline): SGDLS, YYNGEE. This CDR3 region has 14 residues. The CDR3: CASSVGSDNSPLHF. The CDR3 DNA reads as TGTGCCAGCAGCGTAGGATCAGATAATTCACCCCTCCACTTT.

This clone was seen more than once but under ten times. The chain joins TRBV29-1 to TRBJ1-2, with 10 nucleotides matching TRBD1. Germline values: CDR1 SQVTM, CDR2 ANQGSEA. The ends lost 7 bases at V and 4 bases at J; junction bases unmatched: 6. The CDR3 has 13 residues. DNA for the CDR3: TGCAGCGCTCCGGGACAGGGGCCCTATGGCTACACCTTC. It codes for CSAPGQGPYGYTF.

Notes on this clone: The junction and the germline gene differ at one end; a read error may be behind it. The chain joins TRBV6-6 to TRBJ2-5, with a weak D call TRBD1 (6 bases). CDR1 and CDR2 (germline): MNHNY, SVGAGI (reference sequence). The CDR3 spans 13 residues. CDR3 bases: TGTGCCACCAGTTTGGGGGCCCAAGAGACCCAGTACTTC. It codes for CATSLGAQETQYF.

The chain has TRBV30 and TRBJ1-2; tentatively, D is TRBD1 (5 bases). Germline V gene sequence: CDR1 GTSNPN, CDR2 SVGIG (reference sequence). This CDR3 region has 15 residues. V was clipped by 0 bases and J by 4 bases, with 15 bases between them. This CDR3 is CAWSVRQPPVYGYTF. The CDR3 coding sequence is TGTGCCTGGAGTGTACGACAGCCACCCGTCTATGGCTACACCTTC. The entire variable domain, with the rest obtained from reference TRBV30 and TRBJ1-2, is as follows: SQTIHQWPATLVQPVGSPLSLECTVEGTSNPNLYWYRQAAGRGLQLLFYSVGIGQISSEVPQNLSASRPQDRQFILSSKKLLLSDSGFYLCAWSVRQPPVYGYTFGSGTRLTVV.

J is TRBJ2-7 and V is TRBV18; 7 nucleotides align to TRBD1. The CDR3 loop spans 13 amino acids. The V and J ends lost 7 bases and 2 bases, in that order; junction bases with no gene match: 5. Germline CDR1 reads KGHSH; CDR2 reads LQKENI. The CDR3 DNA reads TGTGCCAGCTTGAGGACAGGAACCTACGAGCAGTACTTC. Its translation is CASLRTGTYEQYF.

This chain uses TRBV19 with TRBJ1-6, with TRBD1 as a possible D gene (5 bases). V lost 1 base and J lost 10, with 11 bases in between. Germline CDR1 reads LNHDA; CDR2 reads SQIVND (reference sequence). The CDR3 runs to 14 residues. CDR3 residues: CASSIGRGRSPLHF. CDR3 in DNA: TGTGCCAGTAGTATAGGGAGGGGTCGCTCACCCCTCCACTTT.

This clone came up a few times. V gene TRBV7-2 combines with J gene TRBJ1-4; 7 positions agree with TRBD1. V shed 3 bases and J 3 bases; nucleotides not matched to a gene: 4. In germline, CDR1 is SGHTA, CDR2 FQGNSA. The length of the CDR3 is 15 residues. The DNA for the CDR3 is TGTGCCAGCAGCTTTTGGGACAGCCCTAATGAAAAACTGTTTTTT. Translated: CASSFWDSPNEKLFF.

This rearrangement joins TRBV19 to TRBJ1-1; D is uncertain. The CDR3 runs 13 residues. CDR1 is LNHDA, CDR2 SQIVND, per germline (reference sequence). Trimming shortened V by 6 bases and J by 5 bases, and 13 bases separated the two germline ends. As DNA, the CDR3 is TGTGCCAGTAGCGTAGTATCGAGGACTGAAGCTTTCTTT. Translated: CASSVVSRTEAFF.

The rearrangement joins TRBV4-1 to TRBJ2-7; TRBD1 is a possible D gene (5 bases). The CDR3 extends over 19 amino acids. Germline-derived CDR1 and CDR2 are MGHRA and YSYEKL. V dropped 0 bases and J dropped 0 bases, with 21 bases sitting between them. For the CDR3, the DNA is TGCGCCAGCAGCCAAGAAGATGGGGCAGGGATCTCTTTCTCCTACGAGCAGTACTTC. Translating it yields CASSQEDGAGISFSYEQYF.

CDR3 in DNA: TGTGCCAGCAGCAGGGGGGGCGCGGAGACCCAGTACTTC. Translated: CASSRGGAETQYF. The V call is TRBV9, the J call TRBJ2-5; D possibly corresponds to TRBD2 (7 bases). This CDR3 comprises 13 residues. With 4 bases removed from V and 5 bases from J, the gap between germline ends came to 12 bases. From germline, CDR1 is SGDLS and CDR2 YYNGEE.

The chain recombines TRBV5-1 with TRBJ2-1, with D tentatively TRBD1 (6 bases). V was clipped by 1 base and J by 0 bases, with 8 bases between them. This CDR3 is built from 15 residues. In germline, CDR1 is SGHRS, CDR2 YFSETQ. In DNA form, the CDR3 reads TGCGCCAGCAGCTTGCAGGGGAACTCCTACAATGAGCAGTTCTTC. It is translated as CASSLQGNSYNEQFF.

This clone was picked up a small number of times. The CDR3 DNA reads as TGTGCCAGCCGAGCCGTGGCCTACGAGCAGTACTTC. The encoded protein is CASRAVAYEQYF. The chain joins TRBV6-6 to TRBJ2-7; the D is unclear. CDR1 and CDR2 (germline): MNHNY, SVGAGI (reference sequence). The CDR3 has 12 amino acids. V was cut by 8 bases and J by 2 bases, with 10 bases left in between.

This chain links TRBV15 with TRBJ2-3, with 13 bases identical to TRBD2. V lost 0 bases to trimming and J lost 6 bases; unmatched junction nucleotides: 6. The V gene's germline CDR1 is LNHNV and CDR2 YYDKDF (reference sequence). The length of the CDR3 is 17 residues. The CDR3: CATSRDRTSGSKDTQYF. For the CDR3, the DNA is TGTGCCACCAGCAGAGACCGGACTAGCGGGAGTAAGGATACGCAGTATTTT.

V usage is TRBV27 and J usage is TRBJ2-3, with 7 bases fitting TRBD2. V lost 2 bases and J lost 3; bases outside the gene matches: 5. CDR1 is MNHEY, CDR2 SMNVEV, per germline (reference sequence). This CDR3 has 15 amino acids. Written as DNA, the CDR3 is TGTGCCAGCAGTTTAGTGGGGGGGTATACAGATACGCAGTATTTT. Its translation: CASSLVGGYTDTQYF.

V and J are TRBV4-1 and TRBJ2-5, with D perhaps matching TRBD1 (5 bases). V lost 0 bases and J 1 base, leaving 6 bases between the germline ends. The CDR3 has 14 amino acids. Germline-derived CDR1 and CDR2 are MGHRA and YSYEKL. The DNA for the CDR3 is TGCGCCAGCAGCCAAGAAAGGGGCCAAGAGACCCAGTACTTC. Protein sequence: CASSQERGQETQYF.

The CDR3 reads CASSQNYNSYEQYF. The CDR3, as DNA: TGTGCCAGCAGCCAAAATTATAACTCCTACGAGCAGTACTTC. This chain connects TRBV4-2 to TRBJ2-7; D not certain. V shed 2 bases and J shed 0 bases, with 8 bases lying between them. This CDR3 comprises 14 residues. Per germline, CDR1 LGHNA and CDR2 YNFKEQ.